These 4 T cell receptor beta chains were sequenced from one sample in a study of identical twins. TCRdb called the 5' RACE reads again in MiXCR, with one record for every CDR3 protein. The profile shows 1.5 million or so distinct CDR3 sequences, about 30% of them singletons. The sequenced material came from cord blood. These receptors were collected from a newborn girl in good health.

The chain employs TRBV11-2 and TRBJ1-2; D might be TRBD1 (6 bases). Germline V gene lookup returns CDR1 SGHAT and CDR2 FQNNGV. The CDR3 consists of 16 residues. Trimming stripped 8 bases from V and 0 bases from J, with 19 bases between. The DNA of the CDR3 is TGTGCCAGCGGCCCGGGCAGGGGCGCTACTAACTATGGCTACACCTTC. This translates into CASGPGRGATNYGYTF.

The chain couples TRBV20-1 to TRBJ2-7; D gene ambiguous. CDR3 length: 13 amino acids. V gave up 2 bases and J gave up 2 bases, with 10 bases separating them. The germline gives CDR1 DFQATT, CDR2 SNEGSKA (reference sequence). The CDR3 reads CSARKRNTYEQYF. CDR3 coding DNA: TGCAGTGCTAGAAAAAGGAATACCTACGAGCAGTACTTC.

The CDR3 reads CAISSTQGLVRNEQYF. CDR3 nucleotide sequence: TGTGCCATCAGTTCGACCCAAGGACTAGTCCGGAATGAGCAGTACTTC. The V and J genes are TRBV10-3 and TRBJ2-5, with 7 bases identical to TRBD2. Germline CDR1 and CDR2: ENHRY and SYGVKD. The CDR3 is 16 amino acids. V shed 5 bases and J 11 bases; nucleotides not matched to a gene: 20.

DNA for the CDR3: TGCAGTGCTAGAGAATTTTGGGGAATGAACACTGAAGCTTTCTTT. Amino acid sequence: CSAREFWGMNTEAFF. The chain combines TRBV20-1 with TRBJ1-1; D ambiguous. This CDR3 has 15 amino acids. Between the trimmed V and J ends, which lost 0 bases and 0 bases, there was a span of 11 bases. The V gene's germline CDR1 is DFQATT and CDR2 SNEGSKA (reference sequence).